The clone carrying this T cell receptor (beta chain) was seen repeatedly, ten times or more. Its antigen is unknown. This sample is part of a study of T cells in Graves' hyperthyroidism and ophthalmopathy. Study details: Peripheral blood draws took place at initial diagnosis, ahead of any treatment. Notes on the study in general: Ophthalmopathy got predicted by the model a median about 6.5 months before its onset. Blood also carried most thyroid clonotypes expanded above 0.001.

Looked up from germline, CDR1 is MNHNS and CDR2 is SASEGT. The V end was cut by 5 bases, the J end by 0 bases, with 20 bases between. This CDR3 spans 17 amino acids. Cells are PBMCs isolated from over 7.5 ml of fresh blood. The TCR beta CDR3 regions underwent amplification using RNA transcripts as the source. An initial round of RT-PCR targeting the TCR CDR3 relied on the HTBI primer set. TCRdb redid the calling of the multiplex PCR reads with MiXCR, one entry per CDR3 protein. The sample holds 350,000 or so distinct CDR3 sequences, around 23% seen once. The clonotype originates from a woman aged 45 to 65 with Graves' hyperthyroidism. The V call is TRBV6-1, the J call TRBJ2-7; possible D gene TRBD1, 5 bases. Sample: blood. CDR3: CASSYRSRPRSSYEQYF. CDR3 DNA sequence: TGTGCCAGCAGTTACAGGTCGCGGCCGAGGAGCTCCTACGAGCAGTACTTC.